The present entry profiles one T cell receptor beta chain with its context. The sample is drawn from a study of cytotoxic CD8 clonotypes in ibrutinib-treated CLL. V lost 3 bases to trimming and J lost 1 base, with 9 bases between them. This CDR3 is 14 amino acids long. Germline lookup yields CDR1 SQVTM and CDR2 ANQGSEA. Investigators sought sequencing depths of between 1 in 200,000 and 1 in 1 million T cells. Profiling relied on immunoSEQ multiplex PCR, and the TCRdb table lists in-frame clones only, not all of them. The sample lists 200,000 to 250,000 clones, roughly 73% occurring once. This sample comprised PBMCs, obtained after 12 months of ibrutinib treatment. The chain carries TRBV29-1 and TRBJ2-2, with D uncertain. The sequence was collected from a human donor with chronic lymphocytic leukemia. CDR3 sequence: CSVEWQQNTGELFF. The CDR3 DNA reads TGCAGCGTTGAGTGGCAGCAGAACACCGGGGAGCTGTTTTTT.